This record covers a single TCR beta chain. This record belongs to a study of blood T cell repertoires in COVID-19. Study details: Some COVID-19 samples were acute and others convalescent; all came from the United States, Italy and Spain.

Enrollment of patients from Seattle took place during active infection, with longitudinal follow-up. Data came from immunoSEQ multiplex PCR; TCRdb stores just in-frame clones and leaves some out. This table has a few hundred thousand clones, 90% appearing once. V lost 4 bases and J 1 base, leaving 17 bases between the germline ends. Germline V lookup: CDR1 SGDLS, CDR2 YYNGEE. This CDR3 has 16 amino acids. The chain recombines TRBV9 with TRBJ1-1, with D possibly being TRBD1 (5 bases). The sequence was obtained from a woman between 35 and 50 years old with COVID-19, enrolled during active disease. Sequencing was done on a sample of peripheral blood. The CDR3: CASSSYTTVSNTEAFF. CDR3 in DNA: TGTGCCAGCAGCTCATACACGACAGTTTCGAACACTGAAGCTTTCTTT.